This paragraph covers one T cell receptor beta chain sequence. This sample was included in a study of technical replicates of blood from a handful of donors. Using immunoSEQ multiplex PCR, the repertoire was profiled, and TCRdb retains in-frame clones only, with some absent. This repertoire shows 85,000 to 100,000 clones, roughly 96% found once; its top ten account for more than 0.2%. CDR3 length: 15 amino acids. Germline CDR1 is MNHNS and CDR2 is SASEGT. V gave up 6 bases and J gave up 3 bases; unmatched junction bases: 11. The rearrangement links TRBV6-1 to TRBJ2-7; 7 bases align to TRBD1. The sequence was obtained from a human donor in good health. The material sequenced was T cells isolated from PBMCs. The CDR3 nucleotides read TGTGCCAGCAGCGAGGTGGACAGGAGATACTACGAGCAGTACTTC. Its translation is CASSEVDRRYYEQYF.